The clone carrying this T cell receptor (beta chain) appeared many times. The antigen is undetermined. TCRdb passed the multiplex PCR reads through MiXCR, listing each CDR3 protein once. The sample has tens of thousands of distinct CDR3 sequences; approximately 63% are singletons. This record belongs to a study of breast tumors, draining lymph nodes, adjacent tissues. Study-wide points: Tumor TCR diversity was below lymph nodes but above nontumor tissue. The data were judged consistent with most tumor T cells coming from lymph node and expanding in tumor.

V was pared by 0 bases and J by 7 bases, with 5 bases of the junction left unmatched. Germline loops: CDR1 LGHDT, CDR2 YNNKEL (reference sequence). The CDR3 is 14 amino acids. The receptor was isolated from a female donor with breast cancer. Some clones in this sample may be carry-over from other donors' samples. Material: tumor-adjacent breast tissue. The chain has TRBV3-1 and TRBJ1-2; 7 nucleotides line up with TRBD1. Here the CDR3 DNA reads TGTGCCAGCAGCCAAGACAACAGGGGAATTGGCTACACCTTC. This translates into CASSQDNRGIGYTF.